A selection of T cell receptor beta chains follows, all from one sample in a study of blood T cell repertoires in COVID-19. Profiling relied on immunoSEQ multiplex PCR, and the TCRdb table lists in-frame clones only, not all of them. The sample has 450,000 or so clones, roughly nine tenths seen once. The sample consisted of peripheral blood. The receptor source for this set is a man between 18 and 35 years old with COVID-19, enrolled during active disease. The CDR3 runs from the conserved cysteine through the conserved F or W. The order of the fields is CDR3 protein, CDR3 DNA, clone size, V gene, D gene, J gene. The D gene is left open where the match is weak. The listing skips clone size in some rows; elsewhere it reads once, few, many or a size class.

CASSWGGTSGNNEQFF	TGTGCCAGCAGCTGGGGAGGGACTAGCGGGAACAATGAGCAGTTCTTC	-	TRBV7-9	TRBD2	TRBJ2-1
CASSEVQGGYSPLHF	TGTGCCAGCAGTGAAGTCCAGGGGGGATACTCACCCCTCCACTTT	-	TRBV6-1	TRBD1	TRBJ1-6
CASSTTNEQYF	TGTGCCAGTAGCACGACTAACGAGCAGTACTTC	-	TRBV19	-	TRBJ2-7
CASSYYGVVYF	TGTGCCAGCAGTTATTACGGGGTCGTATATTTT	-	TRBV6-5	-	TRBJ1-3
CAISPDRDQPQHF	TGTGCCATCAGCCCGGACAGGGATCAGCCCCAGCATTTT	-	TRBV10-3	TRBD1	TRBJ1-5
CASSLLQGSGNTIYF	TGCGCCAGCAGCCTACTACAGGGGAGTGGAAACACCATATATTTT	-	TRBV4-1	TRBD1	TRBJ1-3
CASSVQAGALNTIYF	TGTGCCAGCAGTGTTCAGGCAGGGGCCTTGAACACCATATATTTT	-	TRBV2	-	TRBJ1-3
CASSTRTSRGSPLHF	TGTGCCAGTAGTACCCGGACATCAAGAGGTTCACCCCTCCACTTT	-	TRBV19	-	TRBJ1-6
CASSPAAGVTYEQYF	TGTGCCAGCAGTCCAGCGGCCGGAGTTACCTACGAGCAGTACTTC	-	TRBV11-3	-	TRBJ2-7
CASSLGLDFTDTQYF	TGCGCCAGCAGCTTGGGACTAGATTTCACAGATACGCAGTATTTT	-	TRBV5-1	-	TRBJ2-3
CSVEVQGGNYGYTF	TGCAGCGTTGAAGTCCAGGGAGGGAACTATGGCTACACCTTC	-	TRBV29-1	-	TRBJ1-2
CASDRNDTGELFF	TGTGCCAGCGACAGAAATGACACCGGGGAGCTGTTTTTT	-	TRBV27	-	TRBJ2-2
CASSFRGGNQPQHF	TGTGCCAGCAGCTTCCGGGGGGGCAATCAGCCCCAGCATTTT	-	TRBV5-6	-	TRBJ1-5
CASSPRDRGFYEQYF	TGTGCCAGCTCACCGCGGGACAGGGGTTTCTACGAGCAGTACTTC	-	TRBV18	TRBD1	TRBJ2-7
CASSLDSAGTDTQYF	TGCGCCAGCAGCTTGGATTCAGCGGGCACAGATACGCAGTATTTT	-	TRBV5-1	-	TRBJ2-3
CASSSRAHYSNQPQHF	TGTGCCAGCAGTTCCAGGGCGCACTATAGCAATCAGCCCCAGCATTTT	-	TRBV6-5	-	TRBJ1-5
CASTSLSRELFF	TGTGCCAGCACATCCCTAAGTAGGGAGCTGTTTTTT	-	TRBV12-3/TRBV12-4	-	TRBJ2-2
CASRRDWTGNYEQYF	TGTGCCAGTAGGAGGGATTGGACAGGGAACTACGAGCAGTACTTC	few	TRBV19	TRBD1	TRBJ2-7
CASSSGTGVNEQFF	TGTGCCAGCAGCTCCGGGACAGGGGTCAATGAGCAGTTCTTC	-	TRBV13	TRBD1	TRBJ2-1
CATSETSYNEQFF	TGTGCCACCAGTGAAACTAGCTACAATGAGCAGTTCTTC	-	TRBV24-1	-	TRBJ2-1
CAWSSEWSGEAFF	TGTGCCTGGAGTTCCGAGTGGTCCGGGGAAGCTTTCTTT	-	TRBV30	-	TRBJ1-1
CASRQTGTRSDTQYF	TGTGCCAGCAGGCAAACCGGGACTAGATCAGATACGCAGTATTTT	-	TRBV4-2	TRBD2	TRBJ2-3
CAISEGTNEQFF	TGTGCCATCAGTGAAGGGACAAATGAGCAGTTCTTC	-	TRBV10-3	-	TRBJ2-1
CASSEDRVANEKLFF	TGTGCCAGCAGTGAGGACAGGGTTGCTAATGAAAAACTGTTTTTT	-	TRBV6-1	TRBD1	TRBJ1-4